A selection of T cell receptor beta chains follows, all from one sample in a study of identifying expanded T cells in peripheral blood. The protocol was immunoSEQ multiplex PCR, while the TCRdb copy is restricted to in-frame clones and leaves out a portion. The data show under 150,000 clones, 80% to 90% seen once. Sequences were obtained from blood. These receptors were obtained from a person aged 18 to 70 in good health. Each CDR3 is given with its conserved first and last residue. Fields, in order: CDR3 DNA, CDR3 protein, clone size, D gene, J gene, V gene. A D gene is named only where the DNA matches it firmly. Part of the rows lack a size; the others show once, few, many or a class for expanded clones.

CDR3 DNA: TGTGCCAGCAGCGTAGCGGGGGTCGGGGAGCTGTTTTTT; CDR3 protein: CASSVAGVGELFF; clone size: NA; D gene: NA; J gene: TRBJ2-2; V gene: TRBV9
CDR3 DNA: TGTGCCTGGAGTGTCATACAGACGGGGGACAATGAGCAGTTCTTC; CDR3 protein: CAWSVIQTGDNEQFF; clone size: NA; D gene: NA; J gene: TRBJ2-1; V gene: TRBV30
CDR3 DNA: TGCGCCAGCAGTCCCGGAGGCGCGAGGGGACACAGGGGGCTCGCAGCGGGTCAAGAGACCCAGTACTTC; CDR3 protein: CASSPGGARGHRGLAAGQETQYF; clone size: NA; D gene: TRBD1; J gene: TRBJ2-5; V gene: TRBV23-1
CDR3 DNA: TGCGCCAGCAGCTTGAGTAACAGGGTGGAAGAAAAACTGTTTTTT; CDR3 protein: CASSLSNRVEEKLFF; clone size: NA; D gene: NA; J gene: TRBJ1-4; V gene: TRBV5-1
CDR3 DNA: TGTGCCAGCAGTTCACGCGCGAGTGGGGATCAGCCCCAGCATTTT; CDR3 protein: CASSSRASGDQPQHF; clone size: NA; D gene: NA; J gene: TRBJ1-5; V gene: TRBV6-6
CDR3 DNA: TGCAGCGTTTTGGTGGGTAGCCACGAGCAGTACTTC; CDR3 protein: CSVLVGSHEQYF; clone size: NA; D gene: NA; J gene: TRBJ2-7; V gene: TRBV29-1
CDR3 DNA: TGTGCCAGCAGAGACCTCAGGGGGCTTACGAGTGGCTACACCTTC; CDR3 protein: CASRDLRGLTSGYTF; clone size: NA; D gene: TRBD1; J gene: TRBJ1-2; V gene: TRBV9
CDR3 DNA: TGTGCCAGCAGCTTTAGCCCGGATGGCTACACCTTC; CDR3 protein: CASSFSPDGYTF; clone size: NA; D gene: NA; J gene: TRBJ1-2; V gene: TRBV4-2
CDR3 DNA: TGTGCCAGCTCAAAGAATGCAGGGACCCACACTGAAGCTTTCTTT; CDR3 protein: CASSKNAGTHTEAFF; clone size: NA; D gene: NA; J gene: TRBJ1-1; V gene: TRBV18
CDR3 DNA: TGTGCCAGCAGTCCCCGGGACAACTCCTACGAGCAGTACTTC; CDR3 protein: CASSPRDNSYEQYF; clone size: NA; D gene: NA; J gene: TRBJ2-7; V gene: TRBV27
CDR3 DNA: TGTGCCATCAAGGGAGAGTACGAGCAGTACTTC; CDR3 protein: CAIKGEYEQYF; clone size: NA; D gene: NA; J gene: TRBJ2-7; V gene: TRBV10-3
CDR3 DNA: TGTGCCAGTAACAGACAGGGGAGCACTGAAGCTTTCTTT; CDR3 protein: CASNRQGSTEAFF; clone size: NA; D gene: TRBD1; J gene: TRBJ1-1; V gene: TRBV19
CDR3 DNA: TGTGCCAGCAGCTTAGGCGCAGGAGGTCCTGAAAAACTGTTTTTT; CDR3 protein: CASSLGAGGPEKLFF; clone size: NA; D gene: NA; J gene: TRBJ1-4; V gene: TRBV7-9
CDR3 DNA: TGTGCCAGCTCACAAGGTGACAGGGTCGCCGGGGAGCTGTTTTTT; CDR3 protein: CASSQGDRVAGELFF; clone size: NA; D gene: TRBD1; J gene: TRBJ2-2; V gene: TRBV18
CDR3 DNA: TGTGCCACTCAGGGGACTAGCAGTTCCTACGAGCAGTACTTC; CDR3 protein: CATQGTSSSYEQYF; clone size: NA; D gene: TRBD2; J gene: TRBJ2-7; V gene: TRBV19
CDR3 DNA: TGTGCCAGCAGTTATTCAACCTTACCGGGACAGGGGGGGTACGAGCAGTACTTC; CDR3 protein: CASSYSTLPGQGGYEQYF; clone size: NA; D gene: TRBD1; J gene: TRBJ2-7; V gene: TRBV28
CDR3 DNA: TGTGCCAGCAAGTTGGGGTGGGGTGGGGAGAATGAGCAGTTCTTC; CDR3 protein: CASKLGWGGENEQFF; clone size: NA; D gene: NA; J gene: TRBJ2-1; V gene: TRBV7-2
CDR3 DNA: TGCGCCAGCAGCTTGGGGGGGCAGCTAGCTTTCTTT; CDR3 protein: CASSLGGQLAFF; clone size: NA; D gene: NA; J gene: TRBJ1-1; V gene: TRBV5-1
CDR3 DNA: TGTGCCAGCAGCTTGGGGAACAGGGGGACCACCGGGGAGCTGTTTTTT; CDR3 protein: CASSLGNRGTTGELFF; clone size: NA; D gene: TRBD1; J gene: TRBJ2-2; V gene: TRBV7-8
CDR3 DNA: TGTGCCAGCAGTGAAGCGCTGGGGCAGGGTACTTTCTATGGCTACACCTTC; CDR3 protein: CASSEALGQGTFYGYTF; clone size: NA; D gene: NA; J gene: TRBJ1-2; V gene: TRBV6-1
CDR3 DNA: TGTGCCAGCACCCTAGGGGGCGGAGGGGCCTACAATGAGCAGTTCTTC; CDR3 protein: CASTLGGGGAYNEQFF; clone size: NA; D gene: NA; J gene: TRBJ2-1; V gene: TRBV7-3
CDR3 DNA: TGCGCCAGCAGCTTGTCGGCTAGCGGGGGTACGCAGTATTTT; CDR3 protein: CASSLSASGGTQYF; clone size: once; D gene: TRBD2; J gene: TRBJ2-3; V gene: TRBV5-1
CDR3 DNA: TGTGCCAGTAGTATACCCGACAGGGGCGAGCAGTACTTC; CDR3 protein: CASSIPDRGEQYF; clone size: NA; D gene: TRBD1; J gene: TRBJ2-7; V gene: TRBV19
CDR3 DNA: TGTGCCAGCAGTTCTCCGGGACAGGGTACCCACGAGCAGTACTTC; CDR3 protein: CASSSPGQGTHEQYF; clone size: NA; D gene: TRBD1; J gene: TRBJ2-7; V gene: TRBV6-5
CDR3 DNA: TGCAGCGTCTTTACCCTAGGGACAGGGTCTCTCTACGAGCAGTACTTC; CDR3 protein: CSVFTLGTGSLYEQYF; clone size: NA; D gene: TRBD1; J gene: TRBJ2-7; V gene: TRBV29-1
CDR3 DNA: TGTGCCAGCAGCCCTCCGGGGACTAGCGGGAAGGGGGAGCAGTTCTTC; CDR3 protein: CASSPPGTSGKGEQFF; clone size: few; D gene: TRBD2; J gene: TRBJ2-1; V gene: TRBV7-2
CDR3 DNA: TGTGCCAGCAGCTTAGGTGGCAGCAGTCGTGGAAACACCATATATTTT; CDR3 protein: CASSLGGSSRGNTIYF; clone size: NA; D gene: NA; J gene: TRBJ1-3; V gene: TRBV7-9
CDR3 DNA: TGTGCCAGCAGCCGGGACAGGGGTACTTTAACCTTC; CDR3 protein: CASSRDRGTLTF; clone size: few; D gene: TRBD1; J gene: TRBJ1-2; V gene: TRBV2
CDR3 DNA: TGTGCCAGCAGACTAACAGGGATCAGTCAGCCCCAGCATTTT; CDR3 protein: CASRLTGISQPQHF; clone size: NA; D gene: NA; J gene: TRBJ1-5; V gene: TRBV27
CDR3 DNA: TGTGCCAGCACCCCAGAGGGGGGCGGGAGGAGGTACGAGCAGTACTTC; CDR3 protein: CASTPEGGGRRYEQYF; clone size: NA; D gene: TRBD2; J gene: TRBJ2-7; V gene: TRBV28